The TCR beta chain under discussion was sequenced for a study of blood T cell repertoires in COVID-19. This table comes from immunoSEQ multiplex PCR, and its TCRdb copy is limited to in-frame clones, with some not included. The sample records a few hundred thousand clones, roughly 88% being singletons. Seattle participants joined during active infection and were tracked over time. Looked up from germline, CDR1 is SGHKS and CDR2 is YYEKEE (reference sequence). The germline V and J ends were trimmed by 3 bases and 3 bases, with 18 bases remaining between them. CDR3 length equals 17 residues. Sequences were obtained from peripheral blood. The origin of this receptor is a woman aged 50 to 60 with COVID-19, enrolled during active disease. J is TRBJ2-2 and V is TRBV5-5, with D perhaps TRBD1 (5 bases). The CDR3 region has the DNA TGTGCCAGCAGCTCGGTGTTTATGGTAGGGGACACCGGGGAGCTGTTTTTT. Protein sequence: CASSSVFMVGDTGELFF.